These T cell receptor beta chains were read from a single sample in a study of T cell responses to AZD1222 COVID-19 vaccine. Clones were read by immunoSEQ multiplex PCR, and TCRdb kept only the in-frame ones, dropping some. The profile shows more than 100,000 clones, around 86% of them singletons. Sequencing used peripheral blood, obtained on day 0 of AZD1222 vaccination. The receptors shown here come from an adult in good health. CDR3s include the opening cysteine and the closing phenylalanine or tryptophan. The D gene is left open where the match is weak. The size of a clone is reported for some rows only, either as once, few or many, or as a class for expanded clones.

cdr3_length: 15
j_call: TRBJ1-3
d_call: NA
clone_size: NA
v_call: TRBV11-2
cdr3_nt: TGTGCCAGCAGGGTTGGGGGGAACTCTGGAAACACCATATATTTT
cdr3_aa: CASRVGGNSGNTIYF

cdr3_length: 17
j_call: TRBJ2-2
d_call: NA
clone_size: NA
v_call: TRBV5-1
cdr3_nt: TGCGCCAGCAGCTTGTCCTCGTCTAAACGGGGGCCCGGGGAGCTGTTTTTT
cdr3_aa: CASSLSSSKRGPGELFF

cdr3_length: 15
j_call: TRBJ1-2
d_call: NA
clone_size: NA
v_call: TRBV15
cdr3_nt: TGTGCCACCAGCAGAGATCCAGGGAGAGGCTATGGCTACACCTTC
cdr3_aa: CATSRDPGRGYGYTF

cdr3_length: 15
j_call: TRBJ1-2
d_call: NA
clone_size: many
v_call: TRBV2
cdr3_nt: TGTGCCAGCAGGAAGAACAGGGAAGCGAACTATGGCTACACCTTC
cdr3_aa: CASRKNREANYGYTF

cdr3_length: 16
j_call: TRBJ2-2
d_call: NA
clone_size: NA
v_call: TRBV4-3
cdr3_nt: TGCGCCAGCAGTGAGGGCGGCGGAGGGAGGACCGGGGAGCTGTTTTTT
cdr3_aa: CASSEGGGGRTGELFF

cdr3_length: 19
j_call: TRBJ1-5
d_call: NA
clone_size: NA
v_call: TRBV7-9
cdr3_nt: TGTGCCAGCAGTCGTTTCGAGGGGCCCGGCCCTTATAGCAATCAGCCCCAGCATTTT
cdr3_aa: CASSRFEGPGPYSNQPQHF

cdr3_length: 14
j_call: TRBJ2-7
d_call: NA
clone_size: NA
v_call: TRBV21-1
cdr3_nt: TGTGCCAGCAGCGAAGTCAGGGGACTTTGGGAGCAGTACTTC
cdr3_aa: CASSEVRGLWEQYF

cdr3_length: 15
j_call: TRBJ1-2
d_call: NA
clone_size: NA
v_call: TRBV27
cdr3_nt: TGTGCCAGCAGTTTATCGGTGGGCAGTCGCTATGGCTACACCTTC
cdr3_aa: CASSLSVGSRYGYTF

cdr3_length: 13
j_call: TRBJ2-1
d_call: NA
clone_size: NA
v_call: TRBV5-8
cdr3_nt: TGTGCCAGCAGCTTTGCCGTGAGAATTGAGCAGTTCTTC
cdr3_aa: CASSFAVRIEQFF

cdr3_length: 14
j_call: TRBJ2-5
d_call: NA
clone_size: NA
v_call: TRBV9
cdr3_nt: TGTGCCAGCGGATCCTTTGAAGGGGAAGAGACCCAGTACTTC
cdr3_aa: CASGSFEGEETQYF

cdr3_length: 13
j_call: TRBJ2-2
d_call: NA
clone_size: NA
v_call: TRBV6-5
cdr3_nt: TGTGCCAGCGTCGCCGGAAACACCGGGGAGCTGTTTTTT
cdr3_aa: CASVAGNTGELFF

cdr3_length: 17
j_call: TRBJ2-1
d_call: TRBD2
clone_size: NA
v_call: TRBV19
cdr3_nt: TGTGCCAGTAGTATAGACACCGGGACTAGCCTCACCAATGAGCAGTTCTTC
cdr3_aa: CASSIDTGTSLTNEQFF

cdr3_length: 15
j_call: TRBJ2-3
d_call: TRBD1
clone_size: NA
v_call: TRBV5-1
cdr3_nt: TGCGCCAGCAGCTCGGGACAGGGGGGCGCAGATACGCAGTATTTT
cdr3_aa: CASSSGQGGADTQYF

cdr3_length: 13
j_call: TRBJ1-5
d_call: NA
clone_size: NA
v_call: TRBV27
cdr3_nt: TGTGCCAGCGGATCTAGCAGTGTCAGGCCCCAGCATTTT
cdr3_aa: CASGSSSVRPQHF

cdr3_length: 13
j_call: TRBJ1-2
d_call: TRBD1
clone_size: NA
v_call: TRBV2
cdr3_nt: TGTGCCAGCAGTGGTGGACAGGACTATGGCTACACCTTC
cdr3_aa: CASSGGQDYGYTF